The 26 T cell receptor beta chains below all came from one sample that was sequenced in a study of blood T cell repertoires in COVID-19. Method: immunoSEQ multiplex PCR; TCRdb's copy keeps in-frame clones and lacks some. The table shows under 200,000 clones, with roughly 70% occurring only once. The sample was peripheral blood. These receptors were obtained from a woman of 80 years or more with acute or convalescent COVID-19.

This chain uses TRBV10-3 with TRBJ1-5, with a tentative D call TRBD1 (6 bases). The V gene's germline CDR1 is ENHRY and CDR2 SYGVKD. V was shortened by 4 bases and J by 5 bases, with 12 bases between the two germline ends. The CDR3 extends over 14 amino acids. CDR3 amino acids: CAISGEGGHQPQHF. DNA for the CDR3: TGTGCCATCAGTGGGGAAGGGGGTCATCAGCCCCAGCATTTT.

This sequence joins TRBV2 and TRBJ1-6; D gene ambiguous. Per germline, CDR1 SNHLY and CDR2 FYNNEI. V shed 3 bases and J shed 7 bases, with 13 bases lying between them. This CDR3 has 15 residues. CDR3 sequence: CASSDYQILNSPLHF. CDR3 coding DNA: TGTGCCAGCAGTGATTATCAGATATTAAATTCACCCCTCCACTTT.

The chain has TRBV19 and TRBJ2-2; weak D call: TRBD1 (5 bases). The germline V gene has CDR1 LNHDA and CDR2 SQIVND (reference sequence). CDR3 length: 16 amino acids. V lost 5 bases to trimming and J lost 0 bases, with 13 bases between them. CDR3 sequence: CASSLQENANTGELFF. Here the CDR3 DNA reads TGTGCCAGTAGTCTACAGGAGAATGCGAACACCGGGGAGCTGTTTTTT.

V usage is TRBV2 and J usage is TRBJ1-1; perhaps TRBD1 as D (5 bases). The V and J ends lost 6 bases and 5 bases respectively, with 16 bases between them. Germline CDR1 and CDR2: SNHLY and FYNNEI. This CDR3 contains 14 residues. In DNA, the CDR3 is TGTGCCAGCAGCCCAGGGCTGGACGGGACTGAAGCTTTCTTT. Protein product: CASSPGLDGTEAFF.

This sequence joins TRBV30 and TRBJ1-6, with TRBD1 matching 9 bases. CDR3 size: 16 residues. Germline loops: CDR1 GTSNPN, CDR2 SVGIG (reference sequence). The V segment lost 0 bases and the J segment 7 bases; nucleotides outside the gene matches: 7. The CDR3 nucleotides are TGTGCCTGGAGTGTTGGGGGGACAGGGAGAAATTCACCCCTCCACTTT. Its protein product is CAWSVGGTGRNSPLHF.

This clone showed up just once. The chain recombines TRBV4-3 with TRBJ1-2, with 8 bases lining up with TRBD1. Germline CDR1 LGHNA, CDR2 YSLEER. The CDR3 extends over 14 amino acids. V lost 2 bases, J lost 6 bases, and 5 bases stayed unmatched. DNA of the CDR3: TGCGCCAGCAGCCAAAATGAACAGGGGGATGGCTACACCTTC. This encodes CASSQNEQGDGYTF.

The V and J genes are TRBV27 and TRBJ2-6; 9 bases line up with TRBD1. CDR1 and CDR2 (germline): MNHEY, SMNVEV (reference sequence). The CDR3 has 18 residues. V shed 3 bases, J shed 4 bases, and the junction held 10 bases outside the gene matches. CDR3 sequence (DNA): TGTGCCAGCAGTTTCTCCGGGACAGGGAACACAGGGGCCAACGTCCTGACTTTC. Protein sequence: CASSFSGTGNTGANVLTF.

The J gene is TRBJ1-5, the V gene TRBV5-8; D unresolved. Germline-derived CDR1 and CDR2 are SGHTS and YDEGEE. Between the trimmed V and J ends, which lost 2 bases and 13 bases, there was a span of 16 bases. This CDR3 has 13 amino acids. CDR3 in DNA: TGTGCCAGCAGCTTATCAAGCGCAAACGTTCAGCATTTT. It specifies CASSLSSANVQHF.

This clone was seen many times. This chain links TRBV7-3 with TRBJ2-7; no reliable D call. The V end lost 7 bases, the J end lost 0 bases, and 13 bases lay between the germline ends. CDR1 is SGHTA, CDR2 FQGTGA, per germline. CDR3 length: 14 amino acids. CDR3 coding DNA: TGTGCCAGCAAGGAGACCGCTAGCTCCTACGAGCAGTACTTC. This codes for CASKETASSYEQYF.

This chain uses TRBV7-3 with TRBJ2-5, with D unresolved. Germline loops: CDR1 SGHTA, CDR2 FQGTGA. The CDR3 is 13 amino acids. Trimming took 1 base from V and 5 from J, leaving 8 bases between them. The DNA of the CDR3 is TGTGCCAGCAGCTTAAAGGTGGAGGAGACCCAGTACTTC. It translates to CASSLKVEETQYF.

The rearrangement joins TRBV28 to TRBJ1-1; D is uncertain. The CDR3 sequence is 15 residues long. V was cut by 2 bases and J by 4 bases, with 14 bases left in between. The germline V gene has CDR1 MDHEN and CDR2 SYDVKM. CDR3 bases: TGTGCCAGCAGTTTACCGGTAATATGGTCCACTGAAGCTTTCTTT. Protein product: CASSLPVIWSTEAFF. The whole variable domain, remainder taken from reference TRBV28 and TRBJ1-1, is DVKVTQSSRYLVKRTGEKVFLECVQDMDHENMFWYRQDPGLGLRLIYFSYDVKMKEKGDIPEGYSVSREKKERFSLILESASTNQTSMYLCASSLPVIWSTEAFFGQGTRLTVV.

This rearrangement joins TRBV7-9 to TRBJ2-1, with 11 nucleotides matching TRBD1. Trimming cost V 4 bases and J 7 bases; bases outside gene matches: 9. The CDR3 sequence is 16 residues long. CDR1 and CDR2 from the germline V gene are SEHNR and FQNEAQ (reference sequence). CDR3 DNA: TGTGCCAGCAGCTCGCCGGGACAGGGGGAACGAAATGAGCAGTTCTTC. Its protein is CASSSPGQGERNEQFF.

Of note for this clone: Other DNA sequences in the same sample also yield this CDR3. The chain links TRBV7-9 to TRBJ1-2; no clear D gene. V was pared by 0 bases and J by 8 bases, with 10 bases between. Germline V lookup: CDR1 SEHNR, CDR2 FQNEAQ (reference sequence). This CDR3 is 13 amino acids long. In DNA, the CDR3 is TGTGCCAGCAGCTTAGCGTTGGAGGGCGGCTACACCTTC. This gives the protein CASSLALEGGYTF.

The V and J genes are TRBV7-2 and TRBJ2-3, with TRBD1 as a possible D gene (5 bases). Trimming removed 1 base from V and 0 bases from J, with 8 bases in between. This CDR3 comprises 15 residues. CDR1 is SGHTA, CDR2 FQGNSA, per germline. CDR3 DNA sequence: TGTGCCAGCAGCTTAGGGGGCCTGAGCACAGATACGCAGTATTTT. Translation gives CASSLGGLSTDTQYF. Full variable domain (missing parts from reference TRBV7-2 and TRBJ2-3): GAGVSQSPSNKVTEKGKDVELRCDPISGHTALYWYRQSLGQGLEFLIYFQGNSAPDKSGLPSDRFSAERTGGSVSTLTIQRTQQEDSAVYLCASSLGGLSTDTQYFGPGTRLTVL.

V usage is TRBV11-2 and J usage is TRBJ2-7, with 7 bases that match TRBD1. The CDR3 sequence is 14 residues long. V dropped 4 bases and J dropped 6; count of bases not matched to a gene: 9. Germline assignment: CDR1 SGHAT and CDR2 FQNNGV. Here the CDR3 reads CASSSTGFLGEQYF. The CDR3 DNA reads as TGTGCCAGCAGCTCGACAGGGTTCCTTGGCGAGCAGTACTTC.

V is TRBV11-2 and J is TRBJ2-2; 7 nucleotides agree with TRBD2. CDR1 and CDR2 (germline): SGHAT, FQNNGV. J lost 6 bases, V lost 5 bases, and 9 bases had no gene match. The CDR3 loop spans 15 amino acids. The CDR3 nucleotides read TGTGCCAGCAGCCCCCTCGCGGGAGTCTCCGGGGAGCTGTTTTTT. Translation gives CASSPLAGVSGELFF.

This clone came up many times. The CDR3 DNA sequence: TGTGCCAGCAGTGAAGGAGAGGGAGGTATAGGCACCGGGGAGCTGTTTTTT. Amino acids: CASSEGEGGIGTGELFF. This chain uses TRBV6-4 with TRBJ2-2; D is perhaps TRBD2 (6 bases). The CDR3 has 17 residues. From germline, CDR1 is MRHNA and CDR2 SNTAGT. V lost 3 bases and J lost 4, with 18 bases in between.

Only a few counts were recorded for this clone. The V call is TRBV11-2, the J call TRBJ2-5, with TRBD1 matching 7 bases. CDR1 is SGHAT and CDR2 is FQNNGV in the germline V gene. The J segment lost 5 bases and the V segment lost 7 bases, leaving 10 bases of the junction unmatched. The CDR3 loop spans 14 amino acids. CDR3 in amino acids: CASKTGQPSETQYF. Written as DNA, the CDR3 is TGTGCCAGCAAGACGGGACAGCCATCTGAGACCCAGTACTTC.

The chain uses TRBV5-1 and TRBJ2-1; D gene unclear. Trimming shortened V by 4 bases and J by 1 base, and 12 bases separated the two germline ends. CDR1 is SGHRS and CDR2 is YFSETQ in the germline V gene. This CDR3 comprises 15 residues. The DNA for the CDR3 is TGCGCCAGCAGCCCAGAATCCGGGTCCTACAATGAGCAGTTCTTC. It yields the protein CASSPESGSYNEQFF.

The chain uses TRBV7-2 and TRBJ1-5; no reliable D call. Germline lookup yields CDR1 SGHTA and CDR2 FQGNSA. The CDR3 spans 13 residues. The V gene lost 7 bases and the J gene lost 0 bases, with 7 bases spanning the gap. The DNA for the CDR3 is TGTGCCAGCACCGGGTATAGCAATCAGCCCCAGCATTTT. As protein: CASTGYSNQPQHF.

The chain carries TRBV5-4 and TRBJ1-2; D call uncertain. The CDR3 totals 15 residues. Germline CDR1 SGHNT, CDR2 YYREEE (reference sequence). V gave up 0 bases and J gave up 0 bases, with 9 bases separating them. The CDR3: CASSLERATNYGYTF. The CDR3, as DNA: TGTGCCAGCAGCTTGGAACGAGCCACTAACTATGGCTACACCTTC.

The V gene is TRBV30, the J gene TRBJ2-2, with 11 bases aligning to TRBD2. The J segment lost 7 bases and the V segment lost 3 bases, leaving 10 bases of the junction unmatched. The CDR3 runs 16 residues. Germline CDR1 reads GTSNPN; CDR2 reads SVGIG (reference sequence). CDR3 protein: CAWRDSGRAPLGELFF. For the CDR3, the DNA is TGTGCCTGGAGAGATAGCGGGAGGGCCCCCCTCGGGGAGCTGTTTTTT. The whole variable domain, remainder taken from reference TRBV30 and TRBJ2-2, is SQTIHQWPATLVQPVGSPLSLECTVEGTSNPNLYWYRQAAGRGLQLLFYSVGIGQISSEVPQNLSASRPQDRQFILSSKKLLLSDSGFYLCAWRDSGRAPLGELFFGEGSRLTVL.

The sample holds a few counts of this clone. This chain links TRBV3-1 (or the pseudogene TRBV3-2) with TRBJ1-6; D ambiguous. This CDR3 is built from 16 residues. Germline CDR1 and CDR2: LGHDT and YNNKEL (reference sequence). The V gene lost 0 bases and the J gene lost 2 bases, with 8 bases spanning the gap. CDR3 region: CASSQDSAAYNSPLHF. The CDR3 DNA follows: TGTGCCAGCAGCCAAGATTCGGCGGCCTATAATTCACCCCTCCACTTT.

In DNA, the CDR3 is TGTGCCAGCAGTACCCAGGGACTAGCGAGAGACAATGAGCAGTTCTTC. Protein: CASSTQGLARDNEQFF. The chain couples TRBV25-1 to TRBJ2-1; 10 nucleotides align to TRBD2. J was trimmed by 5 bases and V by 5 bases; bases with no gene match: 9. Germline CDR1 and CDR2: MGHDK and SYGVNS. The CDR3 spans 16 residues.

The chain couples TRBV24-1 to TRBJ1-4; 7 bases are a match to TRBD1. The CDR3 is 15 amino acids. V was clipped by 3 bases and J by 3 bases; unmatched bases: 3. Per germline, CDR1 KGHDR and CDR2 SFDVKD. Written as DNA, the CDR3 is TGTGCCACCAGTGATCAGAGGGGGCCTAATGAAAAACTGTTTTTT. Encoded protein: CATSDQRGPNEKLFF.

CDR3 sequence: CASSRNRDRVGYNEQFF. For the CDR3, the DNA is TGTGCCAGCAGTCGAAACCGGGACAGGGTAGGCTACAATGAGCAGTTCTTC. The chain is built from TRBV27 and TRBJ2-1, with 9 positions matching TRBD1. From germline, CDR1 is MNHEY and CDR2 SMNVEV (reference sequence). The CDR3 has 17 amino acids. The trim removed 5 bases at V and 3 bases at J, leaving 11 bases unmatched.